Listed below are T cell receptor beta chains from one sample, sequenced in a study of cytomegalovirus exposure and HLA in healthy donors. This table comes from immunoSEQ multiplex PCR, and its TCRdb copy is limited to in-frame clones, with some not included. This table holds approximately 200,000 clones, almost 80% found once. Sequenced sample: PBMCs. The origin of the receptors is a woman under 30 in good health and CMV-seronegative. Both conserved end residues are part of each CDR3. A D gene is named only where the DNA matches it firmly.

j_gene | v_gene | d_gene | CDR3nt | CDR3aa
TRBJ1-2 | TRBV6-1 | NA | TGTGCCAGCAGTGTGAGATGGGGGGATGGCTACACCTTC | CASSVRWGDGYTF
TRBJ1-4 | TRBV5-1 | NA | TGCGCCAGCGGGGCAAGAGGTGCAACTAATGAAAAACTGTTTTTT | CASGARGATNEKLFF
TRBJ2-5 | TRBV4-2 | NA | TGTGCCAGCAGCCAAGTGGAAGGGACTCAAGAGACCCAGTACTTC | CASSQVEGTQETQYF
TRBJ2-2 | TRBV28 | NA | TGTGCCAGCAGCAAGAGAGTCACCGGGGAGCTGTTTTTT | CASSKRVTGELFF
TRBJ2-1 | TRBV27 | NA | TGTGCCAGCAGTCTTGGACTTCATGAGCAGTTCTTC | CASSLGLHEQFF
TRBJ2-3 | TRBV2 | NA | TGTGCCAGCAGGGGCGGGCTCAGCACAGATACGCAGTATTTT | CASRGGLSTDTQYF
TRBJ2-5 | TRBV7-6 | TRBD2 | TGTGCCAGCAGCTTAGGCGGGGGGCCGGAGACCCAGTACTTC | CASSLGGGPETQYF
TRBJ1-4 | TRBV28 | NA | TGTGCCAGCAGTTTATCGGGTGTGGGGGGTCCTCTGAGTAATGAAAAACTGTTTTTT | CASSLSGVGGPLSNEKLFF
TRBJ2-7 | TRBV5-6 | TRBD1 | TGTGCCAGCAGCCAGGGGACAGGTTGGACCTACGAGCAGTACTTC | CASSQGTGWTYEQYF
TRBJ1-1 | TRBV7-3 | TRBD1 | TGTGCCAGCAGCCTTACAGGGGTCACTGAAGCTTTCTTT | CASSLTGVTEAFF
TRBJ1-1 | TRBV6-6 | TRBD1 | TGTGCCAGCAGTTACACGAGACAGGGGGCGCCCACTGAAGCTTTCTTT | CASSYTRQGAPTEAFF
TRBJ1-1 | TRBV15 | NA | TGTGCCACCACCCCCGCAGGACAGTTTGTGAACACTGAAGCTTTCTTT | CATTPAGQFVNTEAFF
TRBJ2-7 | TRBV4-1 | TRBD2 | TGCGCCAGCAGCCAAGCTTTCGGGACTAGCATGATCTACGAGCAGTACTTC | CASSQAFGTSMIYEQYF